Sequencing of this T cell receptor (beta chain) was carried out in a study of T cell responses to AZD1222 COVID-19 vaccine. Using immunoSEQ multiplex PCR, the repertoire was profiled, and TCRdb retains in-frame clones only, with some absent. The sample contains around 170,000 clones, 88% of which appear only once. CDR1 LGHNA and CDR2 YNFKEQ come from the germline V gene. The CDR3 length is 17 residues. The V end lost 0 bases, the J end lost 3 bases, and 17 bases lay between the germline ends. Whether given at about 4 or about 12 weeks, second doses were pooled. The material sequenced was peripheral blood, taken 28 days after the second AZD1222 dose. The receptor was derived from an adult who received the AZD1222 COVID-19 vaccine. This chain connects TRBV4-2 to TRBJ2-5; D possibly corresponds to TRBD2 (7 bases). CDR3 sequence (DNA): TGTGCCAGCAGCCAAGATGGGGTGCGGGGGCAAGAAGAGACCCAGTACTTC. Amino acid sequence: CASSQDGVRGQEETQYF.